The next 32 T cell receptor beta chains were all read from a single sample in a study of blood T cell repertoires in COVID-19. The assay was immunoSEQ multiplex PCR, and TCRdb's table has in-frame clones only and misses some. Of fewer than 450,000 clones listed, 91% are singletons. The specimen sequenced was peripheral blood. Every receptor here comes from a young woman who had recovered from COVID-19.

J is TRBJ2-2 and V is TRBV3-1 (or the pseudogene TRBV3-2); D gene unclear. The CDR3 loop spans 16 amino acids. CDR1 LGHDT and CDR2 YNNKEL come from the germline V gene (reference sequence). Trimming cost V 1 base and J 2 bases, with 11 bases left between them. The CDR3 loop is CASSQGANSNTGELFF. The CDR3, as DNA: TGTGCCAGCAGCCAAGGGGCCAACTCCAACACCGGGGAGCTGTTTTTT.

This chain joins TRBV11-2 and TRBJ1-1; D gene uncertain. The CDR3 consists of 12 residues. From germline, CDR1 is SGHAT and CDR2 FQNNGV. Trimming pared 5 bases from V and 5 bases from J, leaving 9 bases between. The CDR3 DNA reads TGTGCCAGCAGCCCCGGGTGGACTGAAGCTTTCTTT. This codes for CASSPGWTEAFF.

This clone appeared a single time. This sequence joins TRBV2 and TRBJ2-2; D possibly corresponds to TRBD2 (6 bases). V was clipped by 5 bases and J by 2 bases, with 15 bases between them. The CDR3 length is 16 residues. Germline loops: CDR1 SNHLY, CDR2 FYNNEI. CDR3 residues: CASSPLRGANTGELFF. The DNA of the CDR3 is TGTGCCAGCAGTCCCCTTCGCGGGGCCAACACCGGGGAGCTGTTTTTT.

This chain joins TRBV28 and TRBJ1-3; 9 positions match TRBD1. Germline V gene lookup returns CDR1 MDHEN and CDR2 SYDVKM. Unmatched junction bases numbered 8, after V lost 3 bases and J lost 5 bases. This CDR3 comprises 16 residues. CDR3 loop: CASSFLPGQGRNTIYF. The DNA for the CDR3 is TGTGCCAGCAGTTTTCTTCCGGGACAGGGTAGAAACACCATATATTTT.

This clone occurred a few times. CDR3 nucleotides: TGTGCCAGCAGCGTCGGTAGCGGGAGGGGCAATGAGCAGTTCTTC. Translated: CASSVGSGRGNEQFF. The rearrangement links TRBV7-2 to TRBJ2-1; TRBD2 matches 11 bases. Germline trimming cut 5 bases from V and 6 bases from J; bases unmatched to any gene: 6. This CDR3 has 15 amino acids. Germline lookup yields CDR1 SGHTA and CDR2 FQGNSA.

The chain has TRBV6-5 and TRBJ1-1, with TRBD1 as a possible D gene (6 bases). Germline-derived CDR1 and CDR2 are MNHEY and SVGAGI. The CDR3 is 14 residues long. V shed 7 bases and J shed 4 bases, with 16 bases lying between them. The CDR3 is CASTLQGGGTEAFF. The CDR3 nucleotides read TGTGCCAGCACCTTACAGGGTGGTGGCACTGAAGCTTTCTTT.

The gene calls are TRBV7-9 and TRBJ1-5; 11 positions match TRBD1. Germline trimming cut 1 base from V and 0 bases from J; bases unmatched to any gene: 8. Germline V CDR1 and CDR2: SEHNR, FQNEAQ (reference sequence). This CDR3 contains 19 residues. The CDR3 reads CASSLVGQGAEYSNQPQHF. CDR3 coding DNA: TGTGCCAGCAGCTTAGTTGGACAGGGGGCCGAATATAGCAATCAGCCCCAGCATTTT.

CDR3 loop: CASSIRGAEAFF. The CDR3, as DNA: TGTGCCAGTAGTATCCGGGGAGCTGAAGCTTTCTTT. V and J are TRBV19 and TRBJ1-1; D remains unclear. The CDR3 consists of 12 residues. Germline CDR1 and CDR2: LNHDA and SQIVND (reference sequence). The V and J ends lost 3 bases and 6 bases respectively, with 8 bases between them.

The CDR3 reads CASSLGAREDLNTF. In DNA form, the CDR3 reads TGTGCCAGCAGCTTAGGAGCCAGGGAGGACCTAAACACCTTC. This rearrangement joins TRBV13 to TRBJ1-2, with D possibly being TRBD1 (5 bases). V was pared by 0 bases and J by 12 bases, with 17 bases between. The CDR3 loop spans 14 amino acids. Per the germline V gene, CDR1 is PRHDT and CDR2 is FYEKMQ (reference sequence).

The genes are TRBV18 and TRBJ2-6, with a possible D match to TRBD1 (6 bases). The CDR3 runs 16 residues. V lost 6 bases, J lost 4 bases, and 16 bases lay in between. Germline V gene lookup returns CDR1 KGHSH and CDR2 LQKENI. CDR3 sequence (DNA): TGTGCCAGCTCCCTTTCCCCAGGGGTCGGGGCCAACGTCCTGACTTTC. Its translation is CASSLSPGVGANVLTF.

The chain joins TRBV4-3 to TRBJ2-1; TRBD2 matches at 13 bases. Per germline, CDR1 LGHNA and CDR2 YSLEER. V gave up 2 bases and J gave up 8 bases; unmatched junction bases: 9. This CDR3 region has 17 residues. The CDR3, as DNA: TGCGCCAGCAGCCAATCCGGGACTAGCGGGATGGAGGATGAGCAGTTCTTC. Amino acids: CASSQSGTSGMEDEQFF.

The chain is built from TRBV18 and TRBJ2-1; 9 bases align to TRBD2. The CDR3 sequence is 19 residues long. V lost 4 bases and J lost 5; bases outside the gene matches: 18. Germline loops: CDR1 KGHSH, CDR2 LQKENI. CDR3 nucleotide sequence: TGTGCCAGCTCACTGACCGGGACATTCAGCGGGAGGCCCAACAATGAGCAGTTCTTC. This gives the protein CASSLTGTFSGRPNNEQFF. The complete variable domain, with remaining parts taken from reference TRBV18 and TRBJ2-1, reads NAGVMQNPRHLVRRRGQEARLRCSPMKGHSHVYWYRQLPEEGLKFMVYLQKENIIDESGMPKERFSAEFPKEGPSILRIQQVVRGDSAAYFCASSLTGTFSGRPNNEQFFGPGTRLTVL.

V and J are TRBV6-2 or TRBV6-3 and TRBJ2-7; possibly TRBD1 for D (6 bases). Trimming took off 0 bases at V and 4 bases at J, with 7 bases between the two ends. The length of the CDR3 is 13 residues. CDR1 is MNHEY and CDR2 is SVGEGT in the germline V gene. CDR3 in amino acids: CASSYSQGYEQYV. CDR3 in DNA: TGTGCCAGCAGTTACTCTCAGGGGTACGAGCAGTACGTC.

J is TRBJ1-1 and V is TRBV9; 9 bases are shared with TRBD1. The V and J ends lost 4 bases and 1 base, in that order; junction bases with no gene match: 5. In germline, CDR1 is SGDLS, CDR2 YYNGEE. This CDR3 is built from 15 residues. CDR3 sequence reads: CASSPSTGGNTEAFF. The CDR3 nucleotides are TGTGCCAGCAGCCCATCGACAGGGGGGAACACTGAAGCTTTCTTT.

The chain uses TRBV19 and TRBJ1-1; TRBD1 might be the D (6 bases). CDR3 length: 14 amino acids. From germline, CDR1 is LNHDA and CDR2 SQIVND (reference sequence). V dropped 5 bases and J dropped 5 bases, with 15 bases sitting between them. The CDR3 is CASSPNTGITEAFF. The CDR3 coding sequence is TGTGCCAGTAGTCCCAATACAGGGATTACTGAAGCTTTCTTT.

The V and J genes are TRBV3-1 (or the pseudogene TRBV3-2) and TRBJ2-3; no clear D. CDR3 length: 13 amino acids. CDR1 LGHDT and CDR2 YNNKEL come from the germline V gene (reference sequence). Trimming left V 6 bases short and J 5 bases short, with 12 bases between. The CDR3 sequence is CASSGRGRDTQYF. CDR3 coding DNA: TGTGCCAGCAGTGGCCGAGGTCGAGATACGCAGTATTTT.

The sample holds one count of this clone. The J gene is TRBJ1-2, the V gene TRBV28; D gene unclear. Germline V CDR1 and CDR2: MDHEN, SYDVKM. The CDR3 sequence is 16 residues long. Trimming cost V 6 bases and J 0 bases, with 17 bases left between them. CDR3 protein: CASSAKFRGANYGYTF. The CDR3 DNA reads as TGTGCCAGCAGCGCCAAATTTCGAGGTGCTAACTATGGCTACACCTTC.

The V gene is TRBV29-1, the J gene TRBJ1-2; D call uncertain. Between the trimmed V and J ends, which lost 5 bases and 5 bases, there was a span of 12 bases. CDR3 length: 12 residues. The germline V gene encodes CDR1 SQVTM and CDR2 ANQGSEA. In nucleotides, the CDR3 is TGCAGCGTTTATGAGGGTTCGTATGGCTACACCTTC. Protein sequence: CSVYEGSYGYTF. Based on the CDR3 plus reference TRBV29-1 and TRBJ1-2, the full variable domain is SAVISQKPSRDICQRGTSLTIQCQVDSQVTMMFWYRQQPGQSLTLIATANQGSEATYESGFVIDKFPISRPNLTFSTLTVSNMSPEDSSIYLCSVYEGSYGYTFGSGTRLTVV.

The chain employs TRBV5-5 and TRBJ2-2, with D possibly TRBD2 on 6 matching bases. V was shortened by 4 bases and J by 9 bases, with 13 bases between the two germline ends. CDR1 SGHKS and CDR2 YYEKEE come from the germline V gene (reference sequence). CDR3 length: 13 residues. This CDR3 reads CASSPGSSRELFF. CDR3 coding DNA: TGTGCCAGCAGCCCCGGGAGTTCGAGGGAGCTGTTTTTT.

The rearrangement links TRBV11-2 to TRBJ2-1; 10 bases align to TRBD2. Germline V gene sequence: CDR1 SGHAT, CDR2 FQNNGV. The V gene end was trimmed by 0 bases and the J gene end by 3 bases; junction bases not matched to a gene: 11. The CDR3 has 19 amino acids. The chain's CDR3 is CASSLDRGPSGRDYNEQFF. CDR3 sequence (DNA): TGTGCCAGCAGCTTAGATAGGGGACCCAGCGGGAGGGACTACAATGAGCAGTTCTTC. Based on the CDR3 plus reference TRBV11-2 and TRBJ2-1, the full variable domain is EAGVAQSPRYKIIEKRQSVAFWCNPISGHATLYWYQQILGQGPKLLIQFQNNGVVDDSQLPKDRFSAERLKGVDSTLKIQPAKLEDSAVYLCASSLDRGPSGRDYNEQFFGPGTRLTVL.

This chain links TRBV12-5 with TRBJ2-1, with no clear D. The CDR3 runs to 11 residues. V was trimmed by 6 bases and J by 6 bases, leaving 6 bases between them. Germline V gene lookup returns CDR1 LGHNT and CDR2 FRNRAP. The CDR3: CASGGVNEQFF. The CDR3 DNA reads as TGTGCTAGTGGGGGCGTCAATGAGCAGTTCTTC.

V usage is TRBV19 and J usage is TRBJ2-1; 7 bases align to TRBD2. The germline gives CDR1 LNHDA, CDR2 SQIVND (reference sequence). The CDR3 is 14 residues long. With V trimmed by 3 bases and J by 9 bases, 8 bases remained unmatched. CDR3 loop: CASSILAGESEQFF. Here the CDR3 DNA reads TGTGCCAGTAGTATTTTGGCGGGAGAGAGTGAGCAGTTCTTC.

In its sample, this clone was seen once. The chain links TRBV27 to TRBJ2-1; 8 bases fit TRBD2. V was pared by 3 bases and J by 8 bases, with 18 bases of the junction left unmatched. CDR1 is MNHEY, CDR2 SMNVEV, per germline (reference sequence). This CDR3 contains 18 residues. CDR3 loop: CASSLGGLAGYPQDEQFF. CDR3 DNA: TGTGCCAGCAGTTTGGGGGGCCTAGCGGGTTACCCGCAGGATGAGCAGTTCTTC.

The rearrangement uses TRBV2 and TRBJ1-1; D possibly corresponds to TRBD1 (5 bases). CDR1 and CDR2 from the germline V gene are SNHLY and FYNNEI. The CDR3 length is 13 residues. The V end lost 6 bases, the J end lost 7 bases, and 15 bases lay between the germline ends. CDR3 bases: TGTGCCAGCAGCCTAAGGGGCGGTCTTGAAGCTTTCTTT. Protein: CASSLRGGLEAFF.

The sample holds one count of this clone. The genes are TRBV5-1 and TRBJ1-2; 7 bases agree with TRBD1. The CDR3 length is 15 residues. CDR1 is SGHRS and CDR2 is YFSETQ in the germline V gene. With V trimmed by 2 bases and J by 2 bases, 6 bases remained unmatched. The CDR3 nucleotides are TGCGCCAGCAGCTTTGGGCAGACAGGGAACTATGGCTACACCTTC. Residues: CASSFGQTGNYGYTF.

The CDR3 reads CASSSGGNSETQYF. Here the CDR3 DNA reads TGCGCCAGCAGCTCGGGGGGGAATTCGGAGACCCAGTACTTC. The J gene is TRBJ2-5, the V gene TRBV4-3; 8 bases fit TRBD2. The CDR3 covers 14 residues. Germline CDR1 and CDR2: LGHNA and YSLEER. Trimming took 5 bases from V and 5 from J; bases not matched to a gene: 7.

The V and J genes are TRBV6-2 or TRBV6-3 and TRBJ1-6; 9 nucleotides match TRBD1. This CDR3 region has 14 residues. Germline V lookup: CDR1 MNHEY, CDR2 SVGEGT. V lost 5 bases and J lost 9; bases outside the gene matches: 5. CDR3 bases: TGTGCCAGCAGTCGCGGACAGGGGATTTCACCCCTCCACTTT. Its translation: CASSRGQGISPLHF.

This clone showed up just a few times. The rearrangement uses TRBV18 and TRBJ1-1; D is possibly TRBD1 (6 bases). V was clipped by 5 bases and J by 0 bases, with 10 bases between them. Per germline, CDR1 KGHSH and CDR2 LQKENI. The CDR3 is made up of 14 amino acids. The CDR3 DNA reads as TGTGCCAGCTCATTCGACAGGATGAACACTGAAGCTTTCTTT. It translates to CASSFDRMNTEAFF.

The V and J genes are TRBV6-5 and TRBJ1-1, with 8 bases matching TRBD1. Germline V CDR1 and CDR2: MNHEY, SVGAGI. Trimming at V came to 11 bases and at J to 2 bases, leaving 7 bases not matched to a gene. CDR3 length: 13 amino acids. CDR3 amino acids: CASKDRANTEAFF. The DNA of the CDR3 is TGTGCCTCAAAGGACAGGGCAAACACTGAAGCTTTCTTT.

The table lists this clone with a count of one. This rearrangement joins TRBV3-1 (or the pseudogene TRBV3-2) to TRBJ2-1; D is ambiguous. Per the germline V gene, CDR1 is LGHDT and CDR2 is YNNKEL (reference sequence). This CDR3 region has 16 residues. The V gene lost 1 base and the J gene lost 0 bases, with 10 bases spanning the gap. CDR3 loop: CASSQVGFGSYNEQFF. CDR3 DNA sequence: TGTGCCAGCAGCCAAGTTGGCTTTGGCTCCTACAATGAGCAGTTCTTC.

This clone was observed a few times. The rearrangement uses TRBV11-2 and TRBJ2-3, with TRBD1 identical over 8 bases. Per germline, CDR1 SGHAT and CDR2 FQNNGV. This CDR3 comprises 15 residues. V gave up 3 bases and J gave up 2 bases; unmatched junction bases: 4. CDR3 region: CASSFGQGITDTQYF. The CDR3 nucleotides read TGTGCCAGCAGCTTCGGACAGGGAATCACAGATACGCAGTATTTT.

The CDR3 loop is CASSYSVHFQETQYF. In DNA, the CDR3 is TGTGCCAGCAGTTACTCGGTTCACTTCCAAGAGACCCAGTACTTC. The chain employs TRBV6-5 and TRBJ2-5; D uncertain. Trimming pared 0 bases from V and 1 base from J, leaving 9 bases between. Germline CDR1 and CDR2: MNHEY and SVGAGI. This CDR3 comprises 15 residues.